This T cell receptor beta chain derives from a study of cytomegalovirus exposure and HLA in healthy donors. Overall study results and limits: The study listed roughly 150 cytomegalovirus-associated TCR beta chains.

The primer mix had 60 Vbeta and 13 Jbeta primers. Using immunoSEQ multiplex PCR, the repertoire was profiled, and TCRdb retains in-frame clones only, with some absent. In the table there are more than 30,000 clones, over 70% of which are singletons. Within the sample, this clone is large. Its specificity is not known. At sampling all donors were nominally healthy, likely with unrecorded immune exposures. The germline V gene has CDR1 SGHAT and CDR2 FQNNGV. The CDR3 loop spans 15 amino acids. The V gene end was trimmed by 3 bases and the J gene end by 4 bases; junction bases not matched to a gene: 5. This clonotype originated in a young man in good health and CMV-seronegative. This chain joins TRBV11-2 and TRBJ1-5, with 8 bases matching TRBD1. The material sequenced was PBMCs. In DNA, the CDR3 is TGTGCCAGCAGCTTTGGGACAGGAGATAATCAGCCCCAGCATTTT. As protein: CASSFGTGDNQPQHF. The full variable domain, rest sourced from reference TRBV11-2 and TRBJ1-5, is EAGVAQSPRYKIIEKRQSVAFWCNPISGHATLYWYQQILGQGPKLLIQFQNNGVVDDSQLPKDRFSAERLKGVDSTLKIQPAKLEDSAVYLCASSFGTGDNQPQHFGDGTRLSIL.